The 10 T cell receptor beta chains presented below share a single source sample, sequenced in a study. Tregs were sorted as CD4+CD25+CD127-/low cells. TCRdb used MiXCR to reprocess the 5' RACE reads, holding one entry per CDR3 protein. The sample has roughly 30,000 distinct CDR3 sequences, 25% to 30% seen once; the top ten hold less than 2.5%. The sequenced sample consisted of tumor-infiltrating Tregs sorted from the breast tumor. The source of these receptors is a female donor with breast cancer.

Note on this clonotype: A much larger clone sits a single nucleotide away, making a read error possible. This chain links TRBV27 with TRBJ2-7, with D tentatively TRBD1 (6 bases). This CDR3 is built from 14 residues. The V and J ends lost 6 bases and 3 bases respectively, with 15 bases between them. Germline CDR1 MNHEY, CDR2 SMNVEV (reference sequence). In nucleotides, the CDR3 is TGTGCCAGCAGGTTTGGTACAGGGCGCTACGAGCAGTACTTC. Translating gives CASRFGTGRYEQYF.

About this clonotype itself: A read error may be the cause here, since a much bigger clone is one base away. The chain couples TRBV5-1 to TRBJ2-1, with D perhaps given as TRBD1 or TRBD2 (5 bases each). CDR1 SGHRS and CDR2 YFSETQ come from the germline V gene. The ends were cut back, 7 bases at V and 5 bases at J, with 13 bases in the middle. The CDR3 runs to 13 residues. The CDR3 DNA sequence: TGCGCCAGCGGGTTGGGGACGGACAATGAGCAGTTCTTC. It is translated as CASGLGTDNEQFF.

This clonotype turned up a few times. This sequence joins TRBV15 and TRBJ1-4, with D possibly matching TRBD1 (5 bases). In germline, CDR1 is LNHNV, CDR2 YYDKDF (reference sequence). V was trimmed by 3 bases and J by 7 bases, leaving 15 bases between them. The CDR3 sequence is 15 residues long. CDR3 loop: CATSSKLRGVEKLFF. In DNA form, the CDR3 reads TGTGCCACCAGCAGTAAGCTGAGGGGAGTTGAAAAACTGTTTTTT.

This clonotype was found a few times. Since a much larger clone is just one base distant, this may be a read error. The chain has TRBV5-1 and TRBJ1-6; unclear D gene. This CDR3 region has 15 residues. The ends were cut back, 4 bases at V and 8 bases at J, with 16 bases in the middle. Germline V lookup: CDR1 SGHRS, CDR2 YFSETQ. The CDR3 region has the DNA TGCGCCAGCAGCACACGAACAGCGGATGATTCACCCCTCCACTTT. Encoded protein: CASSTRTADDSPLHF.

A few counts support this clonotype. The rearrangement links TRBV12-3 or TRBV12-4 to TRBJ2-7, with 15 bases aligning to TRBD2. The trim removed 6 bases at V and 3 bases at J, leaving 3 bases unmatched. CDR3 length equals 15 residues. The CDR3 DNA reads TGTGCCAGCAGAAAGGGACTAGCGGGAGGCTACGAGCAGTACTTC. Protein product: CASRKGLAGGYEQYF.

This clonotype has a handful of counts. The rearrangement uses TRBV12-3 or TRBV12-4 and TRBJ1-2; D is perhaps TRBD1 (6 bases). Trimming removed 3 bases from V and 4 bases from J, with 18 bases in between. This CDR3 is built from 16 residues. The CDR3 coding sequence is TGTGCCAGCAGTTTTGGCTCGGGGGGCGCGGGCTATGGCTACACCTTC. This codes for CASSFGSGGAGYGYTF.

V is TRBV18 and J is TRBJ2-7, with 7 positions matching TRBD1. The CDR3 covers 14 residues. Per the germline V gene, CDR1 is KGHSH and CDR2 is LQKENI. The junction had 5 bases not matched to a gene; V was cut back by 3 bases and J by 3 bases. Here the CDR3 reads CASSPHRDSYEQYF. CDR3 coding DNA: TGTGCCAGCTCACCTCACCGGGACAGCTACGAGCAGTACTTC.

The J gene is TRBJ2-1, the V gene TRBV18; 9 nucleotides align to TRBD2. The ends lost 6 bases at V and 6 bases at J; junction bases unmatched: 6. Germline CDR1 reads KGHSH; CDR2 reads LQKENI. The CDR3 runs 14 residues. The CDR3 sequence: CASSPVAGVNEQFF. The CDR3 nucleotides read TGTGCCAGCTCCCCTGTAGCGGGAGTCAATGAGCAGTTCTTC.

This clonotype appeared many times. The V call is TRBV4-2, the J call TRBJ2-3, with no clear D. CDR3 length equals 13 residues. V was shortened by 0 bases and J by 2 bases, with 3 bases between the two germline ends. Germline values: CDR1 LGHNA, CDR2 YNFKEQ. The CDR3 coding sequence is TGTGCCAGCAGCCAAGATCCCACAGATACGCAGTATTTT. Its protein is CASSQDPTDTQYF.

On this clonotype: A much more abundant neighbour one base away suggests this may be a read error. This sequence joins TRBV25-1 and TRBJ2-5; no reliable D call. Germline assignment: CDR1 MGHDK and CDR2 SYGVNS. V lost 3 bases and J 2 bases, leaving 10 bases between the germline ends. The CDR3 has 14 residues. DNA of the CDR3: TGTGCCAGCAGTGACCCCAAAACTCAAGAGACCCAGTACTTC. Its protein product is CASSDPKTQETQYF.